The 26 T cell receptor beta chains presented below share a single source sample, sequenced in a study of blood T cell repertoires in COVID-19. The data were produced by immunoSEQ multiplex PCR, yet TCRdb's version contains in-frame clones alone and is incomplete. There are 200,000 to 250,000 clones in the sample; roughly 79% occur only once, and roughly 8% lies in the top ten. The sample taken for sequencing was peripheral blood. These receptors were obtained from a woman older than 75 with COVID-19, enrolled during active disease.

The sample holds a few counts of this clone. The V gene is TRBV10-3, the J gene TRBJ1-2; 8 nucleotides align to TRBD1. The ends lost 3 bases at V and 3 bases at J; junction bases unmatched: 9. The CDR3 spans 16 residues. Germline values: CDR1 ENHRY, CDR2 SYGVKD. CDR3 sequence: CAISDPGTGRYYGYTF. CDR3 nucleotides: TGTGCCATCAGTGATCCCGGGACAGGAAGATACTATGGCTACACCTTC.

This chain links TRBV5-1 with TRBJ1-2; TRBD1 matches at 7 bases. Germline CDR1 is SGHRS and CDR2 is YFSETQ. V lost 4 bases and J lost 11; bases outside the gene matches: 11. The CDR3 is 13 residues long. CDR3 loop: CASSNGQAPVYTF. CDR3 DNA: TGCGCCAGCAGCAATGGACAGGCTCCTGTTTACACCTTC. Full variable domain (rest looked up from reference TRBV5-1 and TRBJ1-2): KAGVTQTPRYLIKTRGQQVTLSCSPISGHRSVSWYQQTPGQGLQFLFEYFSETQRNKGNFPGRFSGRQFSNSRSEMNVSTLELGDSALYLCASSNGQAPVYTFGSGTRLTVV.

This clone was found a few times. The V gene is TRBV7-9, the J gene TRBJ2-7; 7 bases fit TRBD2. The CDR3 contains 14 residues. CDR1 SEHNR and CDR2 FQNEAQ come from the germline V gene (reference sequence). V dropped 3 bases and J dropped 2; count of bases not matched to a gene: 4. The CDR3, as DNA: TGTGCCAGCAGCTTGGGAGGGCCCGCCTACGAGCAGTACTTC. Translated: CASSLGGPAYEQYF.

Here the CDR3 DNA reads TGTGCCAGCAGCCAATCGACTAGCGGGGTCAATGAGCAGTTCTTC. This sequence encodes CASSQSTSGVNEQFF. The J gene is TRBJ2-1, the V gene TRBV11-2, with 11 bases that match TRBD2. With 5 bases clipped from V and 6 bases from J, the junction kept 6 bases outside the gene matches. CDR3 length: 15 amino acids. Germline V gives CDR1 SGHAT, CDR2 FQNNGV.

The rearrangement links TRBV24-1 to TRBJ2-2; possible D gene TRBD2, 6 bases. The CDR3 consists of 15 residues. V lost 1 base, J lost 2 bases, and 7 bases lay in between. Germline V lookup: CDR1 KGHDR, CDR2 SFDVKD. CDR3 region: CATSDFGTNTGELFF. CDR3 nucleotides: TGTGCCACCAGTGATTTTGGGACTAACACCGGGGAGCTGTTTTTT.

V and J are TRBV18 and TRBJ2-7; 7 nucleotides match TRBD1. The CDR3 is made up of 14 amino acids. V shed 3 bases and J 5 bases; nucleotides not matched to a gene: 7. From germline, CDR1 is KGHSH and CDR2 LQKENI. The CDR3 DNA follows: TGTGCCAGCTCACCCGCGACAGGGCCAGACGAGCAGTACTTC. It yields the protein CASSPATGPDEQYF.

The chain is built from TRBV5-1 and TRBJ1-3, with TRBD1 matching 7 bases. The CDR3 runs to 14 residues. Germline V gives CDR1 SGHRS, CDR2 YFSETQ. V trimming: 4 bases; J trimming: 4 bases; junction bases outside the gene matches: 5. CDR3 sequence reads: CASSIQGTGNTIYF. The CDR3 bases are TGCGCCAGCAGCATACAGGGGACCGGAAACACCATATATTTT.

This clone has a handful of counts. The chain has TRBV5-1 and TRBJ1-3; D is ambiguous. The length of the CDR3 is 16 residues. The V and J ends lost 0 bases and 0 bases respectively, with 10 bases between them. Germline V gene sequence: CDR1 SGHRS, CDR2 YFSETQ. The CDR3 sequence: CASSLAPGDSGNTIYF. CDR3 in DNA: TGCGCCAGCAGCTTGGCGCCAGGCGACTCTGGAAACACCATATATTTT.

The chain is built from TRBV19 and TRBJ1-1, with 9 positions matching TRBD1. V shed 6 bases and J 5 bases; nucleotides not matched to a gene: 10. The CDR3 has 15 amino acids. Germline CDR1 LNHDA, CDR2 SQIVND (reference sequence). CDR3 amino acids: CASSRIGQGMTEAFF. For the CDR3, the DNA is TGTGCCAGTAGCCGAATAGGACAGGGGATGACTGAAGCTTTCTTT.

The chain employs TRBV2 and TRBJ1-1, with 7 bases aligning to TRBD1. Looked up from germline, CDR1 is SNHLY and CDR2 is FYNNEI. The CDR3 has 12 residues. Trimming cost V 6 bases and J 10 bases; bases outside gene matches: 8. This CDR3 reads CASRPDRVLAFF. CDR3 DNA sequence: TGTGCCAGCAGACCCGACAGGGTACTAGCTTTCTTT.

The CDR3 region has the DNA TGTGCCAGCAGCTTTTGGGGAGGCGCCCGAAATTCACCCCTCCACTTT. Its protein product is CASSFWGGARNSPLHF. The J gene is TRBJ1-6, the V gene TRBV5-4; D call uncertain. The V gene's germline CDR1 is SGHNT and CDR2 YYREEE (reference sequence). Trimming pared 2 bases from V and 7 bases from J, leaving 16 bases between. This CDR3 region has 16 residues.

The V call is TRBV30, the J call TRBJ2-2; D may be TRBD2 (7 bases). Germline V gene data show CDR1 as GTSNPN and CDR2 as SVGIG (reference sequence). The CDR3 loop spans 14 amino acids. The V end was cut by 0 bases, the J end by 4 bases, with 9 bases between. CDR3 DNA sequence: TGTGCCTGGAGTGTGGGAGGGGGCACCGGGGAGCTGTTTTTT. This encodes CAWSVGGGTGELFF.

The V call is TRBV2, the J call TRBJ2-5, with D maybe TRBD1 (5 bases). With 4 bases removed from V and 8 bases from J, the gap between germline ends came to 17 bases. The CDR3 runs 14 residues. Germline V gene sequence: CDR1 SNHLY, CDR2 FYNNEI. CDR3: CASSGGSSQLTQYF. CDR3 in DNA: TGTGCCAGCAGTGGGGGCAGCTCACAATTAACCCAGTACTTC.

This clone came up once. V is TRBV10-1 and J is TRBJ2-2, with TRBD1 as a possible D gene (6 bases). Trimming left V 2 bases short and J 1 base short, with 14 bases between. This CDR3 spans 17 amino acids. CDR1 and CDR2 (germline): WNHNN, SYGVQD (reference sequence). CDR3 region: CASSEVRLGQNTGELFF. Written as DNA, the CDR3 is TGCGCCAGCAGTGAGGTTCGGCTGGGACAGAACACCGGGGAGCTGTTTTTT.

The J gene is TRBJ1-5, the V gene TRBV15; weak D call: TRBD1 (5 bases). The V gene's germline CDR1 is LNHNV and CDR2 YYDKDF (reference sequence). The CDR3 sequence is 13 residues long. V gave up 5 bases and J gave up 7 bases, with 12 bases separating them. CDR3 protein: CATSFEGAQPQHF. The CDR3 DNA is TGTGCCACCAGCTTTGAAGGGGCCCAGCCCCAGCATTTT.

The chain employs TRBV27 and TRBJ2-5, with TRBD1 matching over 7 bases. This CDR3 comprises 15 residues. Looked up from germline, CDR1 is MNHEY and CDR2 is SMNVEV (reference sequence). Trimming cost V 4 bases and J 5 bases; bases outside gene matches: 10. CDR3 residues: CASSYRGPMSETQYF. As DNA, the CDR3 is TGTGCCAGCAGTTATAGGGGGCCGATGAGTGAGACCCAGTACTTC.

The chain has TRBV6-5 and TRBJ2-1, with TRBD2 matching 13 bases. The ends lost 6 bases at V and 6 bases at J; junction bases unmatched: 5. The CDR3 is 15 residues long. The germline gives CDR1 MNHEY, CDR2 SVGAGI. In nucleotides, the CDR3 is TGTGCCAGCAGATGGGGACTAGCGGGACCCAATGAGCAGTTCTTC. It translates to CASRWGLAGPNEQFF.

The rearrangement joins TRBV27 to TRBJ2-3; 7 bases are shared with TRBD2. V shed 2 bases and J 5 bases; nucleotides not matched to a gene: 4. The CDR3 contains 14 residues. Germline CDR1 and CDR2: MNHEY and SMNVEV (reference sequence). CDR3 amino acids: CASSLGLAGDTQYF. CDR3 nucleotides: TGTGCCAGCAGTTTAGGGTTAGCGGGAGATACGCAGTATTTT.

V and J are TRBV18 and TRBJ1-2; the D gene is possibly TRBD1 (5 bases). The CDR3 consists of 15 residues. The germline V gene encodes CDR1 KGHSH and CDR2 LQKENI. V was shortened by 3 bases and J by 4 bases, with 15 bases between the two germline ends. Here the CDR3 DNA reads TGTGCCAGCTCACCGGAAAAGGTGGGGGGCTATGGCTACACCTTC. As protein: CASSPEKVGGYGYTF.

The V call is TRBV10-2, the J call TRBJ2-7; 7 positions match TRBD2. CDR3 length: 14 amino acids. CDR1 is WSHSY, CDR2 SAAADI, per germline. V was pared by 0 bases and J by 2 bases, with 1 base of the junction left unmatched. CDR3 protein: CASSESAGAYEQYF. In DNA, the CDR3 is TGCGCCAGCAGTGAGTCGGCGGGGGCCTACGAGCAGTACTTC.

The V call is TRBV5-1, the J call TRBJ2-4, with a tentative D call TRBD1 (5 bases). Germline V gene lookup returns CDR1 SGHRS and CDR2 YFSETQ. With 1 base removed from V and 0 bases from J, the gap between germline ends came to 8 bases. This CDR3 has 15 residues. Here the CDR3 reads CASSLRGLAKNIQYF. CDR3 bases: TGCGCCAGCAGCTTGAGGGGATTAGCCAAAAACATTCAGTACTTC.

The CDR3 spells CASSEWPGNTIYF. CDR3 nucleotide sequence: TGTGCCAGCAGTGAGTGGCCTGGAAACACCATATATTTT. This chain connects TRBV6-1 to TRBJ1-3; unclear D gene. CDR1 and CDR2 (germline): MNHNS, SASEGT. This CDR3 contains 13 residues. The ends were cut back, 3 bases at V and 2 bases at J, with 5 bases in the middle.

The rearrangement uses TRBV6-1 and TRBJ1-5; D is uncertain. Germline loops: CDR1 MNHNS, CDR2 SASEGT. CDR3 size: 13 residues. The ends were cut back, 2 bases at V and 4 bases at J, with 6 bases in the middle. CDR3 DNA: TGTGCCAGCAGTGAAACAGTGAATCAGCCCCAGCATTTT. Translated: CASSETVNQPQHF.

The V and J genes are TRBV28 and TRBJ2-7, with TRBD1 identical over 10 bases. The CDR3 runs 19 residues. Looked up from germline, CDR1 is MDHEN and CDR2 is SYDVKM. The J segment lost 2 bases and the V segment lost 3 bases, leaving 16 bases of the junction unmatched. CDR3 region: CASSFLPLTGGYYPYEQYF. The CDR3 bases are TGTGCCAGCAGTTTCCTTCCTCTGACAGGGGGCTATTACCCCTACGAGCAGTACTTC.

This clone has a single count. The chain employs TRBV12-5 and TRBJ1-5; perhaps TRBD1 as D (5 bases). Trimming removed 1 base at V and 9 bases at J, with 13 bases between. This CDR3 region has 14 residues. Germline V lookup: CDR1 LGHNT, CDR2 FRNRAP. The CDR3 bases are TGTGCTAGTGGTTTGGAGATTCTTAGGGGGCCCCAGCATTTT. The encoded protein is CASGLEILRGPQHF.

This sequence joins TRBV7-9 and TRBJ2-5; D may be TRBD1 (6 bases). CDR3 length: 15 amino acids. Trimming stripped 6 bases from V and 5 bases from J, with 19 bases between. The germline V gene has CDR1 SEHNR and CDR2 FQNEAQ (reference sequence). DNA for the CDR3: TGTGCCAGCAGGCCGGGACAATTGGGTCTGGAGACCCAGTACTTC. This translates into CASRPGQLGLETQYF.